What follows describes a single T cell receptor (beta chain). Its antigen is still unknown. This record comes from a study of cytomegalovirus exposure and HLA in healthy donors. Overall study context: The use of the same platform for the roughly 110 validation repertoires and the roughly 670 first-cohort repertoires was reported by a later analysis.

Unmatched junction bases numbered 5, after V lost 4 bases and J lost 7 bases. CDR1 KGHSH and CDR2 LQKENI come from the germline V gene. The CDR3 has 14 residues. TCRdb keeps only in-frame clones here, not all; method: immunoSEQ multiplex PCR. This repertoire shows roughly 150,000 clones, 86% found once; its top ten account for around 5%. Whole-study findings and limits: Associated with cytomegalovirus, according to the listing, were around 160 TCR beta chains. The classifier reportedly diagnosed cytomegalovirus status with high sensitivity and specificity. Testing in vitro showed a few CMV-associated chains specific for CMV antigens.

The V gene is TRBV18, the J gene TRBJ1-5; 9 nucleotides agree with TRBD1. This receptor was obtained from a woman aged 25-40 years in good health and CMV-seronegative. Sequencing input: PBMCs. In DNA form, the CDR3 reads TGTGCCAGCTCACTAGGGACAGGGCAGCAGCCCCAGCATTTT. Protein sequence: CASSLGTGQQPQHF.